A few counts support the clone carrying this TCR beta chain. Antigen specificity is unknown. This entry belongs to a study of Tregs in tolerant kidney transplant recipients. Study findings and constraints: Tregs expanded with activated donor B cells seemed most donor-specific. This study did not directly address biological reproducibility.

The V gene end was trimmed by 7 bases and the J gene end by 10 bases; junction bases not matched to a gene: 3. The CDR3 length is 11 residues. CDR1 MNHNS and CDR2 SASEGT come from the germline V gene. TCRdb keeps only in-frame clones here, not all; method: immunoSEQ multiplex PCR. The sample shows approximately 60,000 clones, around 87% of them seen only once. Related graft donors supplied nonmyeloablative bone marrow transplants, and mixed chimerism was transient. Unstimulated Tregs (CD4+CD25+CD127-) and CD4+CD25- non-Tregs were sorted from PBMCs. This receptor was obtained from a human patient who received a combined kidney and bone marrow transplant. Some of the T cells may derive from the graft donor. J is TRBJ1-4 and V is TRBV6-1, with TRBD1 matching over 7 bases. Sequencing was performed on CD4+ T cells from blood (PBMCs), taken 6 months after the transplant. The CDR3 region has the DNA TGTGCCAGCATTGGGACAGCAAAACTGTTTTTT. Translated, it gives CASIGTAKLFF.